Listed below are T cell receptor beta chains from one sample, sequenced in a study of PD-1 blockade in mismatch repair-deficient tumors. Here immunoSEQ multiplex PCR was the method, and the copy in TCRdb shows in-frame clones only, minus some. The sample shows some 84,000 clones, 81% of them seen only once. Material: peripheral blood, obtained 12 weeks after starting pembrolizumab. These TCRs come from an adult with mismatch repair-deficient cancer. CDR3s include the opening cysteine and the closing phenylalanine or tryptophan. A D gene is named only where the DNA matches it firmly. Size values are once, few and many counts, or a class for expanded clones, and some rows have none.

>TRBJ2-5|.|TRBV27|.
CASSLGWSLQETQYF
TGTGCCAGCAGTTTAGGGTGGAGCCTCCAAGAGACCCAGTACTTC
>TRBJ2-1|.|TRBV10-2|.
CASSELDNEQFF
TGCGCCAGCAGTGAGCTTGACAATGAGCAGTTCTTC
>TRBJ1-2|.|TRBV4-1|.
CASSQVRPNLNYGYTF
TGCGCCAGCAGCCAAGTACGACCTAACCTCAACTATGGCTACACCTTC
>TRBJ2-5|.|TRBV14|.
CASSLSSKTQYF
TGTGCCAGCAGCCTAAGCTCAAAGACCCAGTACTTC
>TRBJ2-7|.|TRBV5-1|.
CASSLGTDQDYEQYF
TGCGCCAGCAGCTTGGGAACAGATCAAGATTACGAGCAGTACTTC
>TRBJ2-1|TRBD2|TRBV7-2|.
CASSLAGGPDEQFF
TGTGCCAGCAGCTTAGCGGGAGGGCCAGATGAGCAGTTCTTC
>TRBJ2-5|.|TRBV5-1|.
CASSNYREYETQYF
TGCGCCAGCAGCAACTACAGGGAGTACGAGACCCAGTACTTC
>TRBJ2-5|.|TRBV7-2|.
CASSLASRKGWGETQYF
TGTGCCAGCAGCTTAGCGTCCCGGAAGGGCTGGGGAGAGACCCAGTACTTC
>TRBJ1-1|.|TRBV18|.
CASSQDRDNEAFF
TGTGCCAGCTCACAAGACCGGGACAATGAAGCTTTCTTT
>TRBJ2-7|TRBD1|TRBV27|.
CASSLPRQGRRYGQYF
TGTGCCAGCAGTTTACCAAGACAGGGACGAAGGTACGGGCAGTACTTC
>TRBJ2-1|.|TRBV7-9|.
CASSPVGTTYEQFF
TGTGCCAGCAGCCCAGTAGGGACGACCTATGAGCAGTTCTTC
>TRBJ2-2|.|TRBV7-3|.
CASSPGHNTGELFF
TGTGCCAGCAGCCCTGGACACAACACCGGGGAGCTGTTTTTT
>TRBJ2-7|TRBD2|TRBV11-1|.
CASSLAGGSYEQYF
TGTGCCAGCAGCCTAGCGGGGGGCTCCTACGAGCAGTACTTC
>TRBJ2-7|TRBD1|TRBV29-1|.
CSVEDRTGGFSYEQYF
TGCAGCGTTGAAGATCGGACAGGGGGCTTTTCATACGAGCAGTACTTC
>TRBJ1-3|.|TRBV15|.
CATSRDGLDGLGNTIYF
TGTGCCACCAGCAGAGATGGGCTCGACGGGTTAGGAAACACCATATATTTT
>TRBJ2-1|TRBD2|TRBV18|.
CASSLLAVSYNEQFF
TGTGCCAGCTCACTCCTAGCGGTCTCCTACAATGAGCAGTTCTTC
>TRBJ1-5|TRBD1|TRBV10-2|.
CASSASGTAYNQPQHF
TGCGCCAGCAGTGCCTCCGGGACAGCCTACAATCAGCCCCAGCATTTT
>TRBJ2-1|.|TRBV5-6|.
CASSSLRKHNEQFF
TGTGCCAGCAGCTCCCTTAGGAAACACAATGAGCAGTTCTTC
>TRBJ2-1|.|TRBV4-3|.
CASSQAGSGEQFF
TGCGCCAGCAGCCAAGCCGGGAGCGGTGAGCAGTTCTTC
>TRBJ1-4|TRBD1|TRBV6-6|.
CASNRQGATNEKLFF
TGTGCCAGCAATCGCCAGGGGGCAACTAATGAAAAACTGTTTTTT
>TRBJ2-1|.|TRBV4-1|.
CASSQTGTPNNEQFF
TGCGCCAGCAGCCAGACCGGGACACCAAACAATGAGCAGTTCTTC
>TRBJ1-2|.|TRBV4-3|.
CASSQDRWGTRGYGYTF
TGCGCCAGCAGCCAAGATAGATGGGGGACACGCGGCTATGGCTACACCTTC
>TRBJ2-1|TRBD2|TRBV19|.
CASTDGGLGDEQFF
TGTGCCAGTACGGACGGGGGGTTGGGCGATGAGCAGTTCTTC
>TRBJ2-1|TRBD1|TRBV6-5|.
CASSYDRVGNEQFF
TGTGCCAGCAGTTACGACAGGGTGGGCAATGAGCAGTTCTTC
>TRBJ2-6|TRBD1|TRBV6-6|.
CASSQDRAGANVLTF
TGTGCCAGCAGTCAGGACAGGGCGGGGGCCAACGTCCTGACTTTC
>TRBJ2-3|TRBD2|TRBV7-2|.
CASSLSGRVDTQYF
TGTGCCAGCAGCCTTAGCGGGAGGGTGGATACGCAGTATTTT
>TRBJ1-4|.|TRBV15|.
CATSVGRGDSTNEKLFF
TGTGCCACCAGCGTAGGCAGAGGGGATTCAACTAATGAAAAACTGTTTTTT
>TRBJ2-7|.|TRBV2|few
CASSTGPTASF
TGTGCCAGCAGTACGGGACCGACTGCGTCCTTC
>TRBJ1-4|.|TRBV6-6|.
CASSWGGESEKLFF
TGTGCCAGCAGTTGGGGGGGGGAAAGTGAAAAACTGTTTTTT
>TRBJ1-1|TRBD1|TRBV18|.
CASSLQGGNTEAFF
TGTGCCAGCTCTTTGCAGGGGGGGAACACTGAAGCTTTCTTT
>TRBJ2-6|.|TRBV19|.
CARTGSSGANVLTF
TGTGCCAGAACAGGTAGTTCCGGGGCCAACGTCCTGACTTTC
>TRBJ1-1|.|TRBV19|.
CASSINLWGGTEAFF
TGTGCCAGTAGTATCAACCTCTGGGGGGGGACTGAAGCTTTCTTT
>TRBJ2-5|TRBD2|TRBV2|.
CASRPGLADSETQYF
TGTGCCAGCAGACCGGGACTAGCGGACTCGGAGACCCAGTACTTC
>TRBJ1-2|.|TRBV12-2|.
CASRTSKGEGYTF
TGTGCAAGTCGCACTTCGAAGGGGGAAGGCTACACCTTC
>TRBJ1-2|.|TRBV2|.
CASSPRINNYGYTF
TGTGCCAGCAGTCCCAGGATTAATAACTATGGCTACACCTTC
>TRBJ2-7|.|TRBV6-5|.
CASTPGQGGFHEQYF
TGTGCCAGCACTCCGGGGCAGGGGGGTTTTCACGAGCAGTACTTC
>TRBJ1-2|.|TRBV30|.
CAWSVLGAQGYTF
TGTGCCTGGAGTGTACTGGGGGCCCAGGGCTACACCTTC
>TRBJ1-5|.|TRBV2|.
CASRDLGSNQPQHF
TGTGCCAGCAGGGATCTAGGGAGCAATCAGCCCCAGCATTTT
>TRBJ2-1|.|TRBV7-2|.
CASSLGGASYNEQFF
TGTGCCAGCAGCTTAGGCGGAGCTTCCTACAATGAGCAGTTCTTC
>TRBJ2-7|.|TRBV6-5|.
CASSSLYRGYEQYF
TGTGCCAGCAGTTCTCTTTATAGGGGCTACGAGCAGTACTTC
>TRBJ2-4|TRBD2|TRBV18|.
CASSPGGGSMGIQYF
TGTGCCAGCTCACCAGGTGGCGGGAGTATGGGCATTCAGTACTTC
>TRBJ1-1|.|TRBV9|.
CASSVSGDTEAFF
TGTGCCAGCAGCGTAAGTGGGGACACTGAAGCTTTCTTT
>TRBJ2-1|.|TRBV19|few
CASSPQGNEQFF
TGTGCCAGTAGTCCCCAGGGCAATGAGCAGTTCTTC
>TRBJ2-7|.|TRBV13|.
CASSSRVLTATYEQYF
TGTGCCAGCAGTTCCCGGGTCCTCACCGCTACCTACGAGCAGTACTTC
>TRBJ2-7|TRBD2|TRBV7-4|once
CASSLLRGRRSYEQYF
TGTGCCAGCAGCTTACTTCGCGGGAGAAGGTCCTACGAGCAGTACTTC
>TRBJ2-3|TRBD1|TRBV19|.
CASSIRDRWTDTQYF
TGTGCCAGTAGTATCCGGGACAGGTGGACGGATACGCAGTATTTT
>TRBJ2-4|.|TRBV29-1|.
CSVSAKNIQYF
TGCAGCGTTTCGGCCAAAAACATTCAGTACTTC
>TRBJ1-4|TRBD1|TRBV5-1|.
CASSLVGGSDEKLFF
TGCGCCAGCAGCTTGGTAGGGGGCTCGGATGAAAAACTGTTTTTT
>TRBJ2-1|TRBD2|TRBV5-4|.
CASSSGTSGNNEQFF
TGTGCCAGCAGCAGCGGGACTAGCGGGAATAATGAGCAGTTCTTC
>TRBJ2-5|TRBD1|TRBV10-3|once
CAISPGQGETQYF
TGTGCCATCAGTCCGGGACAGGGAGAGACCCAGTACTTC
>TRBJ1-3|.|TRBV5-6|.
CASSLSLAGSGNTIYF
TGTGCCAGCAGCTTATCCTTAGCGGGCTCTGGAAACACCATATATTTT
>TRBJ2-5|TRBD2|TRBV9|.
CASSVNGRTGETQYF
TGTGCCAGCAGCGTAAACGGGAGGACGGGTGAGACCCAGTACTTC
>TRBJ1-5|.|TRBV19|.
CASSLRGKGDQPQHF
TGTGCCAGTAGTCTACGGGGTAAGGGCGATCAGCCCCAGCATTTT